What follows are 7 T cell receptor beta chains derived from one specimen sequenced in a study of blood T cell repertoires in COVID-19 (TCRdb year 2020). Libraries were built with the immunoSEQ multiplex PCR assay. The immuneACCESS repertoire file appears here via TCRdb, limited to in-frame rearrangements. These files lack a portion of the clones; in checked studies, under half of the deficit traces to unresolved V genes, and the cause of the others is not known. The sample includes around 200,000 clones, with less than 90% observed a single time. The ten largest clones capture 2.2% of the sample. The sequencing input was peripheral blood. These receptor sequences come from a woman aged 45 to 65 with acute or convalescent COVID-19.

The gene calls are TRBV10-2 and TRBJ1-1; 8 positions agree with TRBD1. From germline, CDR1 is WSHSY and CDR2 SAAADI. V shed 0 bases, J shed 11 bases, and the junction held 5 bases outside the gene matches. This CDR3 region has 13 residues. CDR3: CASSESTGDVAFF. In DNA, the CDR3 is TGCGCCAGCAGTGAGTCGACAGGGGACGTCGCTTTCTTT.

This chain uses TRBV7-2 with TRBJ2-5; D unclear. Trimming left V 7 bases short and J 5 bases short, with 8 bases between. CDR3 length equals 11 residues. Germline lookup yields CDR1 SGHTA and CDR2 FQGNSA. The CDR3 sequence is CASTNEETQYF. In DNA form, the CDR3 reads TGTGCCAGCACCAATGAGGAGACCCAGTACTTC. Variable domain in full (rest from reference TRBV7-2 and TRBJ2-5): GAGVSQSPSNKVTEKGKDVELRCDPISGHTALYWYRQSLGQGLEFLIYFQGNSAPDKSGLPSDRFSAERTGGSVSTLTIQRTQQEDSAVYLCASTNEETQYFGPGTRLLVL.

The chain joins TRBV5-4 to TRBJ1-2; 10 bases align to TRBD1. There are 14 residues in the CDR3. The germline gives CDR1 SGHNT, CDR2 YYREEE (reference sequence). V was clipped by 4 bases and J by 4 bases; unmatched bases: 4. The CDR3 DNA reads as TGTGCCAGCAGCCGACAGGGGGCTATCTATGGCTACACCTTC. Translating it yields CASSRQGAIYGYTF.

This rearrangement joins TRBV30 to TRBJ2-2; perhaps TRBD2 as D (5 bases). This CDR3 has 15 residues. Germline CDR1 is GTSNPN and CDR2 is SVGIG (reference sequence). The ends were cut back, 4 bases at V and 0 bases at J, with 12 bases in the middle. The CDR3 sequence is CAWNLGESNTGELFF. The CDR3 bases are TGTGCCTGGAATCTTGGGGAGTCGAACACCGGGGAGCTGTTTTTT.

The chain links TRBV4-1 to TRBJ1-3; 9 nucleotides line up with TRBD1. Germline CDR1 MGHRA, CDR2 YSYEKL. This CDR3 comprises 17 residues. The V segment lost 0 bases and the J segment 4 bases; nucleotides outside the gene matches: 7. The CDR3 coding sequence is TGCGCCAGCAGCCAAGACCCTGGGACAGGGTTCGGAAACACCATATATTTT. Amino acid sequence: CASSQDPGTGFGNTIYF.

The CDR3 coding sequence is TGTGCCAGCAGCTTCAGCTCCTACAATGAGCAGTTCTTC. It encodes CASSFSSYNEQFF. J is TRBJ2-1 and V is TRBV7-2; the D is unclear. There are 13 residues in the CDR3. The V end lost 3 bases, the J end lost 0 bases, and 3 bases lay between the germline ends. Germline CDR1 is SGHTA and CDR2 is FQGNSA.

V is TRBV7-3 and J is TRBJ2-1; 8 nucleotides agree with TRBD2. V lost 1 base and J lost 0; bases outside the gene matches: 2. The CDR3 loop spans 16 amino acids. Germline V lookup: CDR1 SGHTA, CDR2 FQGTGA. The CDR3 DNA follows: TGTGCCAGCAGCTTAAACAGCGGGAGCTCCTACAATGAGCAGTTCTTC. It encodes CASSLNSGSSYNEQFF. Variable domain in full (rest from reference TRBV7-3 and TRBJ2-1): GAGVSQTPSNKVTEKGKYVELRCDPISGHTALYWYRQSLGQGPEFLIYFQGTGAADDSGLPNDRFFAVRPEGSVSTLKIQRTERGDSAVYLCASSLNSGSSYNEQFFGPGTRLTVL.